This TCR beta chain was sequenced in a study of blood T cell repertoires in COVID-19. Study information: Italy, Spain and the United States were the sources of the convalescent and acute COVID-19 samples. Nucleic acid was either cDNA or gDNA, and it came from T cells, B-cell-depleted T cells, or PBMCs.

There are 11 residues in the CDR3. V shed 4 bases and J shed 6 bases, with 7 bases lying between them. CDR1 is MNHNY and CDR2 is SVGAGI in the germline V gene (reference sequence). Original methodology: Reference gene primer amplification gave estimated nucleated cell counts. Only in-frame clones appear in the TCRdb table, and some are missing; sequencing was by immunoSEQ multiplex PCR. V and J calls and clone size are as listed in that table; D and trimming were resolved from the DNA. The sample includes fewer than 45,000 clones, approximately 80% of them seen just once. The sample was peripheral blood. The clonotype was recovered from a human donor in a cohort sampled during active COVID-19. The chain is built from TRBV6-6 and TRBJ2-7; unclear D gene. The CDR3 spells CASSFHGEQYF. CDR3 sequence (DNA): TGTGCCAGCAGTTTTCACGGCGAGCAGTACTTC.